The TCR beta chain under discussion was sequenced for a study of control samples from healthy donors and cancer patients. Libraries were prepared by immunoSEQ multiplex PCR; TCRdb keeps only in-frame clonotypes and omits some of them. Seen here are some 130,000 clones, roughly 92% observed once, and the top ten hold around 6%. The sequenced material came from blood. This TCR derives from a man aged 18 to 30 in good health.

The CDR3 here is CASSVGQNTGELFF. The CDR3 region has the DNA TGTGCCAGCAGCGTAGGGCAGAACACCGGGGAGCTGTTTTTT. The V and J genes are TRBV9 and TRBJ2-2; D unresolved. Germline CDR1 and CDR2: SGDLS and YYNGEE. Trimming shortened V by 0 bases and J by 1 base, and 4 bases separated the two germline ends. The length of the CDR3 is 14 residues.